These T cell receptor beta chains were read from a single sample in a study of shared clonotypes between healthy human individuals. Libraries were prepared by immunoSEQ multiplex PCR; TCRdb keeps only in-frame clonotypes and omits some of them. This repertoire shows millions of clones, over 85% found once; its top ten account for around 0.14%. Sample: naive CD4+ T cells sorted from blood. The origin of the receptors is a man younger than 30 in good health. Each CDR3 is given with its conserved first and last residue. Each record gives: J gene, clone size, D gene, V gene, CDR3 protein, CDR3 DNA. The D gene is left open where the match is weak. Size is omitted from some rows. Given values are once, few, many or a class for expanded clones.

>TRBJ2-1|NA|NA|TRBV7-6
CASSLARQLIGRVHNEQFF
TGTGCCAGCAGCTTAGCGCGACAGTTGATAGGCAGGGTGCACAATGAGCAGTTCTTC
>TRBJ1-1|few|NA|TRBV10-3
CAISVTGNTEAFF
TGTGCCATCAGTGTGACAGGGAACACTGAAGCTTTCTTT
>TRBJ2-1|NA|NA|TRBV5-1
CASSLAVGGYNEQFF
TGCGCCAGCAGCTTGGCCGTTGGGGGGTACAATGAGCAGTTCTTC
>TRBJ1-1|NA|NA|TRBV5-5
CASSRDVNTEAFF
TGTGCCAGCAGCCGGGACGTAAACACTGAAGCTTTCTTT
>TRBJ2-6|NA|NA|TRBV2
CASSEVRAGANVLTF
TGTGCCAGCAGTGAAGTGAGAGCTGGGGCCAACGTCCTGACTTTC
>TRBJ2-2|NA|TRBD1|TRBV5-4
CASSLWVGTGITGELFF
TGTGCCAGCAGCTTGTGGGTAGGGACAGGGATCACCGGGGAGCTGTTTTTT
>TRBJ2-1|NA|NA|TRBV4-2
CASSQETVLYNEQFF
TGTGCCAGCAGCCAAGAAACCGTACTCTACAATGAGCAGTTCTTC
>TRBJ1-2|NA|NA|TRBV6-6
CATTRGQSGYTF
TGTGCCACCACCCGGGGCCAATCGGGCTACACCTTC
>TRBJ2-3|NA|NA|TRBV4-1
CASSQRETGGDTQYF
TGCGCCAGCAGCCAGAGGGAAACAGGTGGGGATACGCAGTATTTT
>TRBJ2-7|NA|NA|TRBV10-1
CASSESTAVEQYF
TGCGCCAGCAGTGAGTCGACGGCGGTCGAGCAGTACTTC
>TRBJ2-7|once|TRBD1|TRBV5-1
CASSLVGGGYEQYF
TGCGCCAGCAGCTTGGTAGGGGGCGGCTACGAGCAGTACTTC
>TRBJ1-5|NA|NA|TRBV19
CASSPDSYQPQHF
TGTGCCAGTTCCCCGGACAGCTATCAGCCCCAGCATTTT
>TRBJ2-3|NA|TRBD2|TRBV10-3
CAISPSGGSTDTQYF
TGTGCCATCAGTCCTAGCGGGGGGAGCACAGATACGCAGTATTTT
>TRBJ2-7|NA|NA|TRBV27
CASSLRTGTHSYEQYF
TGTGCCAGCAGTTTACGAACCGGGACACACTCCTACGAGCAGTACTTC
>TRBJ1-1|few|NA|TRBV30
CAWSVEFEAFF
TGTGCCTGGAGTGTCGAGTTTGAAGCTTTCTTT
>TRBJ1-3|NA|TRBD1|TRBV11-2
CASSRQGTSGNTIYF
TGTGCCAGCAGCCGACAGGGAACCTCTGGAAACACCATATATTTT
>TRBJ2-3|once|NA|TRBV30
CAWSHRASTDTQYF
TGTGCCTGGAGTCACCGTGCTAGCACAGATACGCAGTATTTT
>TRBJ2-5|NA|NA|TRBV6-1
CASKLTVNTDQYF
TGTGCCAGCAAATTGACGGTGAATACGGATCAGTACTTC
>TRBJ2-3|NA|NA|TRBV5-1
CASSFDMSTDTQYF
TGCGCCAGCAGCTTTGACATGAGCACAGATACGCAGTATTTT
>TRBJ2-4|NA|NA|TRBV11-2
CASSLDLEGEGNIQYF
TGTGCCAGCAGCTTAGATCTTGAGGGGGAGGGAAACATTCAGTACTTC
>TRBJ2-3|NA|NA|TRBV19
CASSPGARGSDTQYF
TGTGCCAGTAGTCCCGGAGCCAGGGGTTCCGATACGCAGTATTTT
>TRBJ2-5|once|NA|TRBV6-1
CASSPLGTQETQYF
TGTGCCAGCAGCCCTCTCGGGACCCAAGAGACCCAGTACTTC
>TRBJ2-7|NA|NA|TRBV10-2
CASSTGMSYEQYF
TGCGCCAGTTCAACAGGGATGTCCTACGAGCAGTACTTC
>TRBJ2-7|NA|NA|TRBV28
CASSPSSVSSYEQYF
TGTGCCAGCAGCCCCTCCTCGGTCAGCTCCTACGAGCAGTACTTC
>TRBJ2-1|NA|NA|TRBV2
CASSTLSPNEQFF
TGTGCCAGCAGCACCTTATCCCCCAATGAGCAGTTCTTC
>TRBJ2-5|NA|TRBD2|TRBV15
CATSPGLAGGRETQYF
TGTGCCACCAGCCCTGGACTAGCGGGAGGGCGAGAGACCCAGTACTTC
>TRBJ1-1|NA|NA|TRBV6-1
CASSEQMQGFGTEAFF
TGTGCCAGCAGTGAACAGATGCAAGGATTCGGCACTGAAGCTTTCTTT
>TRBJ2-1|NA|TRBD2|TRBV18
CASSPIAGELISSSYNEQFF
TGTGCCAGCTCACCAATAGCGGGGGAGCTTATATCCAGCTCCTACAATGAGCAGTTCTTC
>TRBJ1-1|NA|NA|TRBV28
CASSLFGHTEAFF
TGTGCCAGCAGTTTATTCGGGCACACTGAAGCTTTCTTT
>TRBJ2-3|NA|NA|TRBV5-4
CASSPTEHLKTDTQYF
TGTGCCAGCAGTCCTACCGAACACCTAAAGACAGATACGCAGTATTTT
>TRBJ2-7|NA|NA|TRBV10-2
CASRALRSSYEQYF
TGCGCCAGCAGGGCACTACGTTCGTCCTACGAGCAGTACTTC
>TRBJ2-7|NA|TRBD2|TRBV11-2
CASSPLAGEAYEQYF
TGTGCCAGCAGCCCACTAGCGGGAGAGGCCTACGAGCAGTACTTC
>TRBJ2-7|NA|TRBD1|TRBV18
CASSPGQERLYEQYF
TGTGCCAGCTCCCCGGGACAGGAGAGACTTTACGAGCAGTACTTC
>TRBJ2-3|NA|NA|TRBV19
CASSSDPGVADTQYF
TGTGCCAGTAGCTCTGACCCGGGGGTTGCAGATACGCAGTATTTT
>TRBJ2-3|NA|TRBD2|TRBV7-2
CASSSRLAGRTDTQYF
TGTGCCAGCAGCTCCAGACTAGCGGGACGCACAGATACGCAGTATTTT
>TRBJ2-7|NA|NA|TRBV6-5
CASSSLRDPYEQYF
TGTGCCAGCAGTTCTTTGCGGGATCCCTACGAGCAGTACTTC
>TRBJ1-5|NA|NA|TRBV28
CASSPGWGEARPQHF
TGTGCCAGCAGTCCCGGTTGGGGTGAGGCGAGGCCCCAGCATTTT
>TRBJ2-7|NA|NA|TRBV18
CASSRVGQGRDEQYF
TGTGCCAGCTCGCGCGTTGGGCAGGGCCGTGACGAGCAGTACTTC
>TRBJ2-1|NA|NA|TRBV7-8
CASSSGQIDNEQFF
TGTGCCAGCAGCTCCGGACAGATTGACAATGAGCAGTTCTTC
>TRBJ2-3|NA|NA|TRBV5-1
CASSLVRPTDTQYF
TGCGCCAGCAGCTTGGTAAGACCCACAGATACGCAGTATTTT
>TRBJ2-3|NA|NA|TRBV19
CASSPRWGLTDTQYF
TGTGCCAGTAGTCCCCGTTGGGGATTAACAGATACGCAGTATTTT
>TRBJ2-1|NA|NA|TRBV5-1
CASSRGPPYNEQFF
TGCGCCAGCAGTCGGGGGCCTCCCTACAATGAGCAGTTCTTC
>TRBJ2-5|NA|NA|TRBV10-3
CAIRASEQETQYF
TGTGCCATCAGGGCTAGCGAACAAGAGACCCAGTACTTC
>TRBJ2-7|once|TRBD1|TRBV9
CASSVAPGQGSEQYF
TGTGCCAGCAGCGTAGCGCCGGGACAGGGGAGCGAGCAGTACTTC
>TRBJ2-3|few|TRBD2|TRBV10-3
CAISDASGSADTQYF
TGTGCCATCAGTGACGCTAGCGGGAGCGCAGATACGCAGTATTTT
>TRBJ2-6|NA|NA|TRBV5-6
CASSLVSPGANVLTF
TGTGCCAGCAGCTTGGTTAGCCCTGGGGCCAACGTCCTGACTTTC
>TRBJ2-7|NA|NA|TRBV5-4
CASSSEKIHEQYF
TGTGCCAGCAGCTCGGAGAAGATTCACGAGCAGTACTTC
>TRBJ2-1|NA|NA|TRBV4-2
CASSQDFGGSYNEQFF
TGTGCCAGCAGCCAAGATTTCGGGGGCTCCTACAATGAGCAGTTCTTC
>TRBJ2-6|NA|NA|TRBV9
CASSVNDEPHSGANVLTF
TGTGCCAGCAGCGTAAACGACGAACCCCACTCTGGGGCCAACGTCCTGACTTTC
>TRBJ1-1|NA|NA|TRBV7-9
CASSRLGPLNTEAFF
TGTGCCAGCAGCCGCCTGGGACCTCTGAACACTGAAGCTTTCTTT
>TRBJ2-5|NA|TRBD2|TRBV5-1
CASSLAGREQETQYF
TGCGCCAGCAGCTTGGCCGGGAGGGAACAAGAGACCCAGTACTTC